These T cell receptor beta chains were read from a single sample in a study of blood T cells in healthy people across ages. MiXCR, run by TCRdb on the 5' RACE reads, gives a single entry per CDR3 protein. The table shows approximately 1.5 million distinct CDR3 sequences, with roughly a third occurring only once. Material for sequencing was blood. The receptors stem from a woman in her 30s in good health. CDR3s include the opening cysteine and the closing phenylalanine or tryptophan. Fields, in order: V gene, J gene, D gene, clone size, CDR3 protein, CDR3 DNA. A D gene is named only where the DNA matches it firmly. Clone size appears in some rows only: once, few, many, or a class for an expanded clone.

V: TRBV29-1
J: TRBJ1-1
D: NA
size: NA
CDR3: CSVEGQAINRKAFF
DNA: TGCAGCGTTGAGGGTCAGGCCATCAATCGGAAGGCTTTCTTT

V: TRBV2
J: TRBJ2-1
D: NA
size: NA
CDR3: CASSKPGLMSSYNEQFF
DNA: TGTGCCAGCAGTAAACCGGGACTGATGAGCTCCTACAATGAGCAGTTCTTC

V: TRBV3-1
J: TRBJ2-5
D: NA
size: NA
CDR3: CASSSRDWQETQYF
DNA: TGTGCCAGCAGTAGCCGGGACTGGCAAGAGACCCAGTACTTC

V: TRBV20-1
J: TRBJ2-3
D: TRBD2
size: few
CDR3: CSARDMRGIAGGPWLDTQYF
DNA: TGCAGTGCTAGAGATATGAGGGGCATAGCGGGAGGGCCGTGGTTAGATACGCAGTATTTT

V: TRBV12-3/TRBV12-4
J: TRBJ1-3
D: TRBD1
size: few
CDR3: CASSRDRVWSGNTIYF
DNA: TGTGCCAGCAGTCGGGACAGGGTGTGGTCTGGAAACACCATATATTTT

V: TRBV5-1
J: TRBJ1-1
D: NA
size: NA
CDR3: CASSFRREATEAFF
DNA: TGCGCCAGCAGCTTTAGGAGGGAGGCCACTGAAGCTTTCTTT

V: TRBV12-3/TRBV12-4
J: TRBJ1-2
D: NA
size: many
CDR3: CASSLMASGYTF
DNA: TGTGCCAGCAGCTTGATGGCCTCTGGCTACACCTTC

V: TRBV20-1
J: TRBJ1-1
D: NA
size: few
CDR3: CSAREGFLNTEAFF
DNA: TGCAGTGCTAGAGAGGGGTTTTTGAACACTGAAGCTTTCTTT

V: TRBV7-9
J: TRBJ2-3
D: TRBD2
size: NA
CDR3: CASSFGLAGGPSDTQYF
DNA: TGTGCCAGCAGCTTCGGACTAGCGGGGGGGCCATCAGATACGCAGTATTTT

V: TRBV7-2
J: TRBJ2-3
D: NA
size: NA
CDR3: CASSLTARGLGGTQYF
DNA: TGTGCCAGCAGCTTAACGGCCCGGGGGCTGGGAGGTACGCAGTATTTT

V: TRBV27
J: TRBJ2-5
D: NA
size: NA
CDR3: CASSLWPPGETQYF
DNA: TGTGCCAGCAGTTTATGGCCCCCGGGGGAGACCCAGTACTTC

V: TRBV29-1
J: TRBJ2-5
D: TRBD2
size: many
CDR3: CSVEGKTSGYQETQYF
DNA: TGCAGCGTTGAGGGGAAGACTAGCGGGTACCAAGAGACCCAGTACTTC

V: TRBV30
J: TRBJ2-3
D: TRBD2
size: few
CDR3: CAWSPLAGDTQYF
DNA: TGTGCCTGGAGTCCGCTAGCGGGGGATACGCAGTATTTT

V: TRBV7-8
J: TRBJ2-7
D: TRBD2
size: NA
CDR3: CASSHGRGDQYF
DNA: TGTGCCAGCAGTCATGGGCGGGGGGACCAGTACTTC

V: TRBV29-1
J: TRBJ2-4
D: NA
size: NA
CDR3: CSVEQAKNIQYF
DNA: TGCAGCGTTGAGCAGGCTAAAAACATTCAGTACTTC

V: TRBV27
J: TRBJ1-5
D: NA
size: NA
CDR3: CASSFEGRNQPQHF
DNA: TGTGCCAGCAGTTTCGAGGGGCGCAATCAGCCCCAGCATTTT

V: TRBV4-1
J: TRBJ1-5
D: NA
size: NA
CDR3: CASSQAPQQAQHF
DNA: TGCGCCAGCAGCCAAGCACCTCAGCAGGCCCAGCATTTT

V: TRBV27
J: TRBJ2-3
D: NA
size: NA
CDR3: CASSFPHRTDTQYF
DNA: TGTGCCAGCAGTTTCCCCCATCGCACAGATACGCAGTATTTT

V: TRBV20-1
J: TRBJ1-1
D: NA
size: NA
CDR3: CSARAGPIVEAFF
DNA: TGCAGTGCTAGGGCCGGTCCCATTGTGGAAGCTTTCTTT

V: TRBV29-1
J: TRBJ1-1
D: NA
size: few
CDR3: CSVDSPSLMNTEAFF
DNA: TGCAGCGTTGATAGCCCGTCGCTCATGAACACTGAAGCTTTCTTT

V: TRBV5-1
J: TRBJ2-7
D: TRBD1
size: few
CDR3: CASSLMNNRGLDEQYF
DNA: TGCGCCAGCAGCTTGATGAACAACAGGGGGCTCGACGAGCAGTACTTC

V: TRBV13
J: TRBJ2-7
D: TRBD1
size: NA
CDR3: CASSARQGVGEQYF
DNA: TGTGCCAGCAGCGCCCGACAGGGGGTGGGCGAGCAGTACTTC

V: TRBV5-1
J: TRBJ1-2
D: TRBD1
size: NA
CDR3: CASSLAREGASNYGYTF
DNA: TGCGCCAGCAGCTTGGCCCGAGAGGGGGCAAGTAACTATGGCTACACCTTC

V: TRBV28
J: TRBJ1-5
D: TRBD1
size: few
CDR3: CASSSFGQGARQPQHF
DNA: TGTGCCAGCAGTTCCTTCGGACAGGGGGCAAGACAGCCCCAGCATTTT

V: TRBV15
J: TRBJ2-5
D: NA
size: many
CDR3: CATSSLVLQETQYF
DNA: TGTGCCACCAGCAGCTTAGTACTACAAGAGACCCAGTACTTC

V: TRBV7-3
J: TRBJ2-1
D: NA
size: NA
CDR3: CASSPFGPRSEGNEQFF
DNA: TGTGCCAGCAGCCCCTTTGGGCCTCGCTCCGAGGGAAATGAGCAGTTCTTC

V: TRBV6-2/TRBV6-3
J: TRBJ2-1
D: NA
size: NA
CDR3: CASTPLGSFNEQFF
DNA: TGTGCCAGCACCCCGTTGGGGAGTTTCAATGAGCAGTTCTTC

V: TRBV5-1
J: TRBJ1-2
D: NA
size: NA
CDR3: CASSPGVGGYTF
DNA: TGCGCCAGCAGCCCCGGTGTAGGGGGCTACACCTTC